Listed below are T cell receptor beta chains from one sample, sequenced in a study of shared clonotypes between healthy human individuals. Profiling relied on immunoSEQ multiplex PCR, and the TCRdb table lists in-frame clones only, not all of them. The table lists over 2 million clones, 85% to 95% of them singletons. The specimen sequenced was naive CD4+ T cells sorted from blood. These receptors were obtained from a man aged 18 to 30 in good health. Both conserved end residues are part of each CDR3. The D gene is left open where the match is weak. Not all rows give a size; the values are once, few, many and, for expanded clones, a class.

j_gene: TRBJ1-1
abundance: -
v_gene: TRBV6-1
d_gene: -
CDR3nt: TGTGCCAGCAGTCAAGCAGGGTTGGGGAACACTGAAGCTTTCTTT
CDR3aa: CASSQAGLGNTEAFF

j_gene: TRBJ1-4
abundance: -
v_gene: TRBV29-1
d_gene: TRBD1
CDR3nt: TGCAGCGTAAGGACAGGGGAGGTCTCTGAAAAACTGTTTTTT
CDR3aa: CSVRTGEVSEKLFF

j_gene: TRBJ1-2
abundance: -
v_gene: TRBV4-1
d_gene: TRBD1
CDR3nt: TGCGCCAGCAGCCAAGCACGACAGGGAGGGATGGGTAACTATGGCTACACCTTC
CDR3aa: CASSQARQGGMGNYGYTF

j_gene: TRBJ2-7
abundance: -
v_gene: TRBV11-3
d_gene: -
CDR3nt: TGTGCCAGCAGCGCCTCCTCCCCGGGAAGCTCCTACGAGCAGTACTTC
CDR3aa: CASSASSPGSSYEQYF

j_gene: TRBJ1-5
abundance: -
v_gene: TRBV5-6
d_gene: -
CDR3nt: TGTGCCAGCAGTTCCACGGGTTCCCGCCATCAGCCCCAGCATTTT
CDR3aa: CASSSTGSRHQPQHF

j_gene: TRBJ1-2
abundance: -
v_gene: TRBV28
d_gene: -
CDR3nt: TGTGCCAGCAGTTTGACGGGGGGGTTTAACTATGGCTACACCTTC
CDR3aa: CASSLTGGFNYGYTF

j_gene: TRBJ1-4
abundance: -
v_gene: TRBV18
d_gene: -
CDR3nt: TGTGCCAGCTCACCAAGTGGGGAAAAACTGTTTTTT
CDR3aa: CASSPSGEKLFF

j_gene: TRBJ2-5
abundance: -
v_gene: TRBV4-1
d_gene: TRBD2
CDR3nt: TGCGCCAGCAGCCATGAGGGACTAGCGGGAGGGCGAGAGACCCAGTACTTC
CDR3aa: CASSHEGLAGGRETQYF

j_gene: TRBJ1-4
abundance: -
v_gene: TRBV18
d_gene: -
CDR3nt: TGTGCCAGCTCACCCCCGGGGCTTGAAAAACTGTTTTTT
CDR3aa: CASSPPGLEKLFF

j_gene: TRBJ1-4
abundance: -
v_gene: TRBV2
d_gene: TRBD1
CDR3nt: TGTGCCAGCAGTGAGAGTTGGGACAGGGGGCTCACTAATGAAAAACTGTTTTTT
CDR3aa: CASSESWDRGLTNEKLFF

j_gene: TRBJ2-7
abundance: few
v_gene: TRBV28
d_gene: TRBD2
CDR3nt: TGTGCCAGCACCTCCGAACTAGCGGGGGTTCCCTACGAGCAGTACTTC
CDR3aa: CASTSELAGVPYEQYF

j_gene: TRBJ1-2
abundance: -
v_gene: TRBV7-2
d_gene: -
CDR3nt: TGTGCCAGCAGCTTAGAAGAGGGCGCGGGCTATGGCTACACCTTC
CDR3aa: CASSLEEGAGYGYTF

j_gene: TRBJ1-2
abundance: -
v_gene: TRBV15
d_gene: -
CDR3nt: TGTGCCACCAGCGATGACAGGTCCTATGGCTACACCTTC
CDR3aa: CATSDDRSYGYTF

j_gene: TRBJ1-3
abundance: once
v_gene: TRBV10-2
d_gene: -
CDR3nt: TGCGCCAGCGCAGAAGGTGGAAACACCATATATTTT
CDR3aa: CASAEGGNTIYF

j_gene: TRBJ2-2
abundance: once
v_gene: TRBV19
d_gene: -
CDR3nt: TGTGCCACTCGGGATGGCGGGGAGCTGTTTTTT
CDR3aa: CATRDGGELFF

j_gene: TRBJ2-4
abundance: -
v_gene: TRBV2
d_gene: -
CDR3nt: TGTGCCAGCAGTGAAGGGCAGATGAAAAACATTCAGTACTTC
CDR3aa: CASSEGQMKNIQYF

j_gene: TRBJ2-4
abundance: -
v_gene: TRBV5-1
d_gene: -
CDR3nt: TGCGCCAGCAGCTCCAAACAGGGTGCCAAAAACATTCAGTACTTC
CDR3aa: CASSSKQGAKNIQYF

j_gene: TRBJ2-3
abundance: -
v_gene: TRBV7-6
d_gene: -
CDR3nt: TGTGCCAGCAGCTTAGAAGGGGGGCACACAGATACGCAGTATTTT
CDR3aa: CASSLEGGHTDTQYF

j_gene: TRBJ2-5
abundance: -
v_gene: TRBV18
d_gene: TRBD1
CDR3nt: TGTGCCAGCTCATCTTCTCAGGGGGCGGACTACTTC
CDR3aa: CASSSSQGADYF

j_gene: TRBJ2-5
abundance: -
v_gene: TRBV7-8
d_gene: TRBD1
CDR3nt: TGTGCCAGCAGCAGGGACAGGGTAGAGACCCAGTACTTC
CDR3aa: CASSRDRVETQYF

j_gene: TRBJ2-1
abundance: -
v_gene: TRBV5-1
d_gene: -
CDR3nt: TGCGCCAGCAGCTTGGAACCCGGAGGCTCCTACAATGAGCAGTTCTTC
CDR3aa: CASSLEPGGSYNEQFF

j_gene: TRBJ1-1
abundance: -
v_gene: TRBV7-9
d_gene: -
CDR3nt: TGTGCCAGCAGCTTAGCTCGGCAGTTGAACACTGAAGCTTTCTTT
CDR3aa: CASSLARQLNTEAFF

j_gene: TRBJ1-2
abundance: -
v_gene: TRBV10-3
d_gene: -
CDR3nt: TGTGCCATCAGTGAGTCGACGTCGGCCGAAGCTAACTATGGCTACACCTTC
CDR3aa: CAISESTSAEANYGYTF

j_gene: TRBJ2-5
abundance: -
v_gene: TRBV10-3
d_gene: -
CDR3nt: TGTGCCATCAGTGAGTCAGGACGAAGGGAAGAGACCCAGTACTTC
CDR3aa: CAISESGRREETQYF

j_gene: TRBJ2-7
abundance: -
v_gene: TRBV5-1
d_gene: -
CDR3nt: TGCGCCAGCAGACCCCTGACAGGAATGGCCTCCTACGAGCAGTACTTC
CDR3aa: CASRPLTGMASYEQYF

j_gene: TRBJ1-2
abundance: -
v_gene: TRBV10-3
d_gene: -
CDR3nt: TGTGCCATCAAGGGGGACGGGGGTGGCTACACCTTC
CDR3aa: CAIKGDGGGYTF

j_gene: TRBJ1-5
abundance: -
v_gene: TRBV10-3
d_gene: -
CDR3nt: TGTGCCACCTCTGTTGACCGTTTCAATCAGCCCCAGCATTTT
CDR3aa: CATSVDRFNQPQHF

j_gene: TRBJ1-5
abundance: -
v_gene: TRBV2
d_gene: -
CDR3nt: TGTGCCAGCATGAGGGCGTATAGCAATCAGCCCCAGCATTTT
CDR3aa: CASMRAYSNQPQHF

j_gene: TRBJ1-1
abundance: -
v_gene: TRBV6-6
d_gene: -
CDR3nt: TGTGCCAGCAGTTACGGTCAGAACACTGAAGCTTTCTTT
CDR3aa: CASSYGQNTEAFF

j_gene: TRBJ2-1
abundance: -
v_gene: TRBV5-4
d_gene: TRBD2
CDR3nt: TGTGCCAGCAGCTGGCTAGCGGGGACCTACAATGAGCAGTTCTTC
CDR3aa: CASSWLAGTYNEQFF

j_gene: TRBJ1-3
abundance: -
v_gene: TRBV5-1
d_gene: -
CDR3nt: TGCGCCAGCAGCTTAGGAGGCACCTCTGGAAACACCATATATTTT
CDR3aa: CASSLGGTSGNTIYF

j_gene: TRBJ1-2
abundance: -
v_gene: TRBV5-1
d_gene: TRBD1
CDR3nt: TGCGCCAGCAGCTGGGACAGTGAGGGGAACTATGGCTACACCTTC
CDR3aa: CASSWDSEGNYGYTF

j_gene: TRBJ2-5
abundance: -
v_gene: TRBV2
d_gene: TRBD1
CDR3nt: TGTGCCAGCGGCAAGACAGGGGGCCGGGAGACCCAGTACTTC
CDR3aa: CASGKTGGRETQYF

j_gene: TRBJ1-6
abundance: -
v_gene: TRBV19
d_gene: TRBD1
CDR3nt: TGTGCCAGTAGTTACAGGGGGGAAAATTCACCCCTCCACTTT
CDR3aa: CASSYRGENSPLHF

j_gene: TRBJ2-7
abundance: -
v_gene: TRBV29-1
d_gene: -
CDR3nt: TGCAGCGTTAGTCAGTCCTACGAGCAGTACTTC
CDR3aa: CSVSQSYEQYF

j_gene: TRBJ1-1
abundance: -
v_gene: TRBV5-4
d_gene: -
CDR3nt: TGTGCCAGCAGCTTGGATTATGGGGCGTCAGCTTTCTTT
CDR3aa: CASSLDYGASAFF

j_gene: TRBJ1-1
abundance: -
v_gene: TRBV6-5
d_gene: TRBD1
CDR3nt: TGTGCCAGCAGTTACACGGGACAGGGGGTTTTCACTGAAGCTTTCTTT
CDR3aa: CASSYTGQGVFTEAFF

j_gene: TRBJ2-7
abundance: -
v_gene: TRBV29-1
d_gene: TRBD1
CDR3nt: TGCAGCGTGGGGACAGTGGGCCCGGGGGAGCAGTACTTC
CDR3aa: CSVGTVGPGEQYF

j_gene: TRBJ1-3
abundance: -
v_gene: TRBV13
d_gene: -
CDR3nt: TGTGCCAGCAGCTTAGAGGGGCTTGGAAACACCATATATTTT
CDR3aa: CASSLEGLGNTIYF

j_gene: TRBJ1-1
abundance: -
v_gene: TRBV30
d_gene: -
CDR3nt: TGTGCCTGGAGTGTACGCAGAAACACTGAAGCTTTCTTT
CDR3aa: CAWSVRRNTEAFF

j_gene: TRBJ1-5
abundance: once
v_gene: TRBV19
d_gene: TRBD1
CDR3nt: TGTGCCAGTACAGGGGGCCCTCCCAATCAGCCCCAGCATTTT
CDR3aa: CASTGGPPNQPQHF

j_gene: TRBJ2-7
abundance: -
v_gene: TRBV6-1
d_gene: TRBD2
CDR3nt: TGTGCCAGCACCTTACTAGCGGGAGTTACCGAGCAGTACTTC
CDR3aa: CASTLLAGVTEQYF

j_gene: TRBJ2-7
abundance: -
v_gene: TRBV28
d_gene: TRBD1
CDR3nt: TGTGCCAGCAGATCCTTGGACAGGGGGGTCGGCGAGCAGTACTTC
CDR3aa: CASRSLDRGVGEQYF

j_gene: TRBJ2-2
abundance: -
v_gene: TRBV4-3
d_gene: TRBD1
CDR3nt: TGCGCCAGCAGCCAAGACATGGGACAGTACGCGAACACCGGGGAGCTGTTTTTT
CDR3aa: CASSQDMGQYANTGELFF

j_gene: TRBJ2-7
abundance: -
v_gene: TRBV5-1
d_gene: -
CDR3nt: TGCGCCAGCAGCGGAAGGGGTGGATACGAGCAGTACTTC
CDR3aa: CASSGRGGYEQYF

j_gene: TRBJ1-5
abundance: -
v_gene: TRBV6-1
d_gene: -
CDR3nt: TGTGCCAGCAGTGAAATAGCCGTGGGGCCCCAGCATTTT
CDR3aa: CASSEIAVGPQHF

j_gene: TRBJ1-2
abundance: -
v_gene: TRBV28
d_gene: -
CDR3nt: TGTGCCAGCGGCGAGATTGGGGGACCTAACTATGGCTACACCTTC
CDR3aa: CASGEIGGPNYGYTF

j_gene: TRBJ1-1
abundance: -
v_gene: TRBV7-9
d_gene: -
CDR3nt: TGTGCCAGCAACCCGACGGGGGTCGGAGGGGCTTTCTTT
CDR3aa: CASNPTGVGGAFF

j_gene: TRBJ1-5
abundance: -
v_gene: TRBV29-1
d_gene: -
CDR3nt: TGCAGCGTTGGGCAGGGGATGGGTCAGCCCCAGCATTTT
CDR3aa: CSVGQGMGQPQHF

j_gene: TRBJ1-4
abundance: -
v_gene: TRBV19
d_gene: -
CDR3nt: TGTGCCAGTATCAACCCTTCCGGGAGTGAAAAACTGTTTTTT
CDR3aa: CASINPSGSEKLFF

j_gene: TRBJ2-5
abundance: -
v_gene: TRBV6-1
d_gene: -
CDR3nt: TGTGCCAGCAGTGCGGCAGGGAAAATTTTGACCCAGTACTTC
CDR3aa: CASSAAGKILTQYF

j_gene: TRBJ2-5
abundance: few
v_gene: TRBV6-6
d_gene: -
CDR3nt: TGTGCCAGCAGTTATAGCAGGGCGGAGACCCAGTACTTC
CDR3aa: CASSYSRAETQYF

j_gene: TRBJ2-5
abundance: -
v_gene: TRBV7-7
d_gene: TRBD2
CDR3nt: TGTGCTAGCAGCTTAGCGTTAGCGGGGGGCCAAGAGACCCAGTACTTC
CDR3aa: CASSLALAGGQETQYF

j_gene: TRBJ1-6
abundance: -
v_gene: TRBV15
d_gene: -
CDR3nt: TGTGCCACCAGGGCAGGAGAGCGACCCCTCCACTTT
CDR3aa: CATRAGERPLHF

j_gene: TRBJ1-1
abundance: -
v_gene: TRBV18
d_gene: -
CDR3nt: TGTGCCAGCTCACCACAACAGGGAAGGAACACTGAAGCTTTCTTT
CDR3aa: CASSPQQGRNTEAFF